The rows below give T cell receptor beta chains drawn from one sample of a study of CDR3 diversity in severe acne. From the PCR reads, TCRdb called clonotypes with MiXCR, one entry per CDR3 protein. The table includes approximately 90,000 distinct CDR3 sequences, roughly 49% detected once. The sample taken for sequencing was blood. All receptors derive from a male donor with severe acne vulgaris. The CDR3 runs from the conserved cysteine through the conserved F or W.

V	J	CDR3
TRBV5-1	TRBJ1-2	CASSFGQADGYTF
TRBV6-6	TRBJ2-7	CASSYSRGGQGSYEQYF
TRBV20-1	TRBJ2-7	CSAKTSGIYEQYF
TRBV7-8	TRBJ1-2	CASSLAQENYGYTF
TRBV2	TRBJ1-1	CASSEPRGIAEAVF
TRBV4-1	TRBJ1-5	CASSQDWSSNQPQHF
TRBV11-2	TRBJ2-3	CASSLVISDTQYF
TRBV24-1	TRBJ1-5	CATQADSNQPQHF
TRBV12-3/TRBV12-4	TRBJ1-2	CASSPGAPSEAFYGYTF
TRBV9	TRBJ1-4	CASSVEGRGTGKEKLFF
TRBV20-1	TRBJ1-5	CSARGVRGYQPQHF
TRBV29-1	TRBJ1-3	CSVEAAEASGNTIYF
TRBV29-1	TRBJ1-2	CSVERGRVNGYTF
TRBV3-1	TRBJ1-2	CASSQDRGQGSYGYTF
TRBV7-9	TRBJ2-5	CASSSPALAGAETQYF
TRBV2	TRBJ2-7	CASGSWTYEQYF